The 7 T cell receptor beta chains presented below share a single source sample, sequenced in a study of blood T cell repertoires in COVID-19. Sequencing was performed with immunoSEQ multiplex PCR; in TCRdb, only in-frame clones are kept and a portion is missing. This sample has around 200,000 clones, with about nine tenths found just once. The sequencing sample was made of PBMCs or T cells enriched from blood (not recorded which). These receptors came from a woman in her 30s who had recovered from COVID-19.

This clone is a singleton in its sample. The chain joins TRBV10-3 to TRBJ1-5; 7 bases line up with TRBD1. With 8 bases clipped from V and 0 bases from J, the junction kept 1 base outside the gene matches. Germline CDR1 ENHRY, CDR2 SYGVKD. CDR3 length: 13 amino acids. This CDR3 is CAIGQVSNQPQHF. In DNA, the CDR3 is TGTGCCATCGGACAGGTTAGCAATCAGCCCCAGCATTTT.

The chain employs TRBV15 and TRBJ2-1; possible D gene TRBD2, 5 bases. Trimming pared 3 bases from V and 8 bases from J, leaving 11 bases between. The CDR3 runs 13 residues. The germline gives CDR1 LNHNV, CDR2 YYDKDF (reference sequence). CDR3 amino acids: CATSSSGGDEQFF. In DNA form, the CDR3 reads TGTGCCACCAGCAGCAGCGGAGGCGATGAGCAGTTCTTC.

The V gene is TRBV5-4, the J gene TRBJ2-1; TRBD2 matches at 13 bases. Germline V lookup: CDR1 SGHNT, CDR2 YYREEE (reference sequence). This CDR3 is built from 16 residues. V trimming: 4 bases; J trimming: 4 bases; junction bases outside the gene matches: 5. As DNA, the CDR3 is TGTGCCAGCAGCACGGGACTAGCGGGGCCTTACAATGAGCAGTTCTTC. Translating it yields CASSTGLAGPYNEQFF.

The chain uses TRBV6-5 and TRBJ2-5, with D maybe TRBD1 (6 bases). The CDR3 covers 12 residues. Trimming stripped 7 bases from V and 5 bases from J, with 11 bases between. CDR1 and CDR2 (germline): MNHEY, SVGAGI. The CDR3 DNA reads as TGTGCCAGCAACAGGGCTCCGGAGACCCAGTACTTC. Its translation: CASNRAPETQYF.

The chain joins TRBV5-5 to TRBJ2-7; the match to TRBD1 covers 10 bases. The CDR3 loop spans 15 amino acids. V shed 2 bases, J shed 3 bases, and the junction held 5 bases outside the gene matches. From germline, CDR1 is SGHKS and CDR2 YYEKEE (reference sequence). The DNA of the CDR3 is TGTGCCAGCAGCTTCGGACAGGGGGTCGGCTACGAGCAGTACTTC. Translation gives CASSFGQGVGYEQYF.

The chain recombines TRBV5-1 with TRBJ2-7; tentative D call: TRBD2 (5 bases). The germline V gene encodes CDR1 SGHRS and CDR2 YFSETQ. V shed 2 bases and J shed 6 bases, with 9 bases lying between them. The CDR3 sequence is 12 residues long. The CDR3 spells CASSFEGSEQYF. The CDR3 DNA reads as TGCGCCAGCAGCTTCGAGGGTAGCGAGCAGTACTTC.

The rearrangement joins TRBV19 to TRBJ2-5, with 13 bases matching TRBD2. The CDR3 is 15 residues long. The ends lost 3 bases at V and 4 bases at J; junction bases unmatched: 2. Germline CDR1 LNHDA, CDR2 SQIVND (reference sequence). CDR3 bases: TGTGCCAGTAGTATCACTAGCGGGGGGGGAGAGACCCAGTACTTC. Translation: CASSITSGGGETQYF.